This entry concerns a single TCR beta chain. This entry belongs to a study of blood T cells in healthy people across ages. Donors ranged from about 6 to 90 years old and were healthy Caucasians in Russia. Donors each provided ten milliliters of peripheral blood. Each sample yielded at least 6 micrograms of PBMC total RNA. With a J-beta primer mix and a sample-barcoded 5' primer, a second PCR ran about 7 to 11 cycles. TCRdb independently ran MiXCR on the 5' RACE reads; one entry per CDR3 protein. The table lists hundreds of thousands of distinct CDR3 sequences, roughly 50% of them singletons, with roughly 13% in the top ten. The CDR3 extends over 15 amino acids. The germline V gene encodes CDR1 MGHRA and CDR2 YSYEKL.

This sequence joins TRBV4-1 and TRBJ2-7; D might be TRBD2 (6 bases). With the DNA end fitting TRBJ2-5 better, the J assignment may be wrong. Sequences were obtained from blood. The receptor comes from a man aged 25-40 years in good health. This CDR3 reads CASSQDRLEGETQYF. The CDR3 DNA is TGCGCCAGCAGCCAAGATCGACTAGAGGGTGAGACCCAGTACTTC.